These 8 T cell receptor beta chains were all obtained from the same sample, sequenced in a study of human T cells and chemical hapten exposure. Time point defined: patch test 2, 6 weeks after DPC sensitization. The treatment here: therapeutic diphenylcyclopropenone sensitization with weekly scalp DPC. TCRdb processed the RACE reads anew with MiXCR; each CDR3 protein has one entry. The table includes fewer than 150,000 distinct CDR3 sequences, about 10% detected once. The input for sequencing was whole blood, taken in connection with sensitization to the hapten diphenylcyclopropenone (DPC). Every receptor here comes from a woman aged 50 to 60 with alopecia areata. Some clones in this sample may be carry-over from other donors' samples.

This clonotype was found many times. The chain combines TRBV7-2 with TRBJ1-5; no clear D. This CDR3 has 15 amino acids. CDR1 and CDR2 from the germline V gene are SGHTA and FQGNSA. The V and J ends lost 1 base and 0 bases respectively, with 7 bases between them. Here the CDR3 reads CASSLGGGSNQPQHF. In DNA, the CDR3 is TGTGCCAGCAGCTTAGGGGGAGGTAGCAATCAGCCCCAGCATTTT.

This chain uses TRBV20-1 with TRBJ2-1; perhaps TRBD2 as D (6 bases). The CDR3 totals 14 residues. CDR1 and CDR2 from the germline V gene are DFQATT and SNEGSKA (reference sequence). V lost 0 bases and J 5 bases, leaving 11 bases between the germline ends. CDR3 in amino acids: CSAREVAADNEQFF. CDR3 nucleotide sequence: TGCAGTGCTAGAGAAGTAGCGGCCGACAATGAGCAGTTCTTC.

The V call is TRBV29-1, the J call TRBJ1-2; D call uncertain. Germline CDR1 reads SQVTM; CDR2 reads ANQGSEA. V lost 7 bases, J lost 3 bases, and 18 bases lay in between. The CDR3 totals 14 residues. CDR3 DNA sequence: TGCAGCGCCAACCCTGGCCAACCGGACTATGGCTACACCTTC. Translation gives CSANPGQPDYGYTF.

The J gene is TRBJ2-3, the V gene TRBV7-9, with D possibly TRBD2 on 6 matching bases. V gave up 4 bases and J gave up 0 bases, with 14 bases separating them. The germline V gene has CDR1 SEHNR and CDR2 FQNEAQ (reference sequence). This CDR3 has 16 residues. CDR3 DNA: TGTGCCAGCAGCTACAAACCCCGGGAGAGCACAGATACGCAGTATTTT. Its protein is CASSYKPRESTDTQYF.

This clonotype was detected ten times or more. In DNA form, the CDR3 reads TGTGCCAGCAGTCCCACTAAAATTAAAGGATACGAGCAGTACTTC. Its protein product is CASSPTKIKGYEQYF. V gene TRBV7-2 combines with J gene TRBJ2-7; D is uncertain. The CDR3 has 15 amino acids. V lost 6 bases and J 4 bases, leaving 19 bases between the germline ends. Looked up from germline, CDR1 is SGHTA and CDR2 is FQGNSA.

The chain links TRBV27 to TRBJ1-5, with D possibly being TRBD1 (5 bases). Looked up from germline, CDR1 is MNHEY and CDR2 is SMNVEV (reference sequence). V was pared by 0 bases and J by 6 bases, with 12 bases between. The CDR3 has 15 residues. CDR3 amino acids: CASSLSPKRGQPQHF. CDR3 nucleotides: TGTGCCAGCAGTTTATCTCCGAAGAGGGGTCAGCCCCAGCATTTT.

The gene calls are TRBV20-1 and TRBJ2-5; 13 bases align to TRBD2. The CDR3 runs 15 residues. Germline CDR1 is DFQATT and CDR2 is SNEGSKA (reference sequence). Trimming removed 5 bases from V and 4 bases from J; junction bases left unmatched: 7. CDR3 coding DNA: TGCAGTGCTGAACCCACTAGCGGGAGGGCAGAGACCCAGTACTTC. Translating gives CSAEPTSGRAETQYF.

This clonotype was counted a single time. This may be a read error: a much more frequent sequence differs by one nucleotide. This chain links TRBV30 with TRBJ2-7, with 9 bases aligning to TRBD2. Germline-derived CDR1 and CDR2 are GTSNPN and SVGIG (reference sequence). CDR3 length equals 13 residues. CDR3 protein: CAHTSGTSYDQYF. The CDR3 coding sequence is TGTGCCCACACCTCCGGGACTAGCTACGATCAGTACTTC.